One T cell receptor (beta chain) is described in this entry. Its antigen remains unidentified. The germline gives CDR1 MNHNS, CDR2 SASEGT. V shed 5 bases and J 8 bases; nucleotides not matched to a gene: 9. This CDR3 is 14 amino acids long. This specimen comes from a study of OX40 agonist ivuxolimab in advanced cancers. Study background: A history of anti-PD-1, anti-PD-L1 or anti-CTLA-4 therapy was acceptable, and more than 30% had some.

Overall study results and limits: Blood T cells, both CD4+ and CD8+, expanded clonally by week 6 at 0.1 to 3.0 mg/kg.

Clones were sequenced by immunoSEQ multiplex PCR, and TCRdb holds only the in-frame ones, with some missing. The sample yields 37,000 or so clones, roughly 81% seen once. The sequences come from CD4+ or CD8+ T cells sorted from blood, collected in a trial of the OX40 agonist ivuxolimab. This clonotype was sampled from an adult with an advanced solid tumor such as melanoma, head and neck, liver or kidney cancer. The V call is TRBV6-1, the J call TRBJ2-1; TRBD1 agrees at 7 bases. CDR3 nucleotides: TGTGCCAGCAGTTGGCAGGGGGAAAGGGATGAGCAGTTCTTC. Its translation is CASSWQGERDEQFF.